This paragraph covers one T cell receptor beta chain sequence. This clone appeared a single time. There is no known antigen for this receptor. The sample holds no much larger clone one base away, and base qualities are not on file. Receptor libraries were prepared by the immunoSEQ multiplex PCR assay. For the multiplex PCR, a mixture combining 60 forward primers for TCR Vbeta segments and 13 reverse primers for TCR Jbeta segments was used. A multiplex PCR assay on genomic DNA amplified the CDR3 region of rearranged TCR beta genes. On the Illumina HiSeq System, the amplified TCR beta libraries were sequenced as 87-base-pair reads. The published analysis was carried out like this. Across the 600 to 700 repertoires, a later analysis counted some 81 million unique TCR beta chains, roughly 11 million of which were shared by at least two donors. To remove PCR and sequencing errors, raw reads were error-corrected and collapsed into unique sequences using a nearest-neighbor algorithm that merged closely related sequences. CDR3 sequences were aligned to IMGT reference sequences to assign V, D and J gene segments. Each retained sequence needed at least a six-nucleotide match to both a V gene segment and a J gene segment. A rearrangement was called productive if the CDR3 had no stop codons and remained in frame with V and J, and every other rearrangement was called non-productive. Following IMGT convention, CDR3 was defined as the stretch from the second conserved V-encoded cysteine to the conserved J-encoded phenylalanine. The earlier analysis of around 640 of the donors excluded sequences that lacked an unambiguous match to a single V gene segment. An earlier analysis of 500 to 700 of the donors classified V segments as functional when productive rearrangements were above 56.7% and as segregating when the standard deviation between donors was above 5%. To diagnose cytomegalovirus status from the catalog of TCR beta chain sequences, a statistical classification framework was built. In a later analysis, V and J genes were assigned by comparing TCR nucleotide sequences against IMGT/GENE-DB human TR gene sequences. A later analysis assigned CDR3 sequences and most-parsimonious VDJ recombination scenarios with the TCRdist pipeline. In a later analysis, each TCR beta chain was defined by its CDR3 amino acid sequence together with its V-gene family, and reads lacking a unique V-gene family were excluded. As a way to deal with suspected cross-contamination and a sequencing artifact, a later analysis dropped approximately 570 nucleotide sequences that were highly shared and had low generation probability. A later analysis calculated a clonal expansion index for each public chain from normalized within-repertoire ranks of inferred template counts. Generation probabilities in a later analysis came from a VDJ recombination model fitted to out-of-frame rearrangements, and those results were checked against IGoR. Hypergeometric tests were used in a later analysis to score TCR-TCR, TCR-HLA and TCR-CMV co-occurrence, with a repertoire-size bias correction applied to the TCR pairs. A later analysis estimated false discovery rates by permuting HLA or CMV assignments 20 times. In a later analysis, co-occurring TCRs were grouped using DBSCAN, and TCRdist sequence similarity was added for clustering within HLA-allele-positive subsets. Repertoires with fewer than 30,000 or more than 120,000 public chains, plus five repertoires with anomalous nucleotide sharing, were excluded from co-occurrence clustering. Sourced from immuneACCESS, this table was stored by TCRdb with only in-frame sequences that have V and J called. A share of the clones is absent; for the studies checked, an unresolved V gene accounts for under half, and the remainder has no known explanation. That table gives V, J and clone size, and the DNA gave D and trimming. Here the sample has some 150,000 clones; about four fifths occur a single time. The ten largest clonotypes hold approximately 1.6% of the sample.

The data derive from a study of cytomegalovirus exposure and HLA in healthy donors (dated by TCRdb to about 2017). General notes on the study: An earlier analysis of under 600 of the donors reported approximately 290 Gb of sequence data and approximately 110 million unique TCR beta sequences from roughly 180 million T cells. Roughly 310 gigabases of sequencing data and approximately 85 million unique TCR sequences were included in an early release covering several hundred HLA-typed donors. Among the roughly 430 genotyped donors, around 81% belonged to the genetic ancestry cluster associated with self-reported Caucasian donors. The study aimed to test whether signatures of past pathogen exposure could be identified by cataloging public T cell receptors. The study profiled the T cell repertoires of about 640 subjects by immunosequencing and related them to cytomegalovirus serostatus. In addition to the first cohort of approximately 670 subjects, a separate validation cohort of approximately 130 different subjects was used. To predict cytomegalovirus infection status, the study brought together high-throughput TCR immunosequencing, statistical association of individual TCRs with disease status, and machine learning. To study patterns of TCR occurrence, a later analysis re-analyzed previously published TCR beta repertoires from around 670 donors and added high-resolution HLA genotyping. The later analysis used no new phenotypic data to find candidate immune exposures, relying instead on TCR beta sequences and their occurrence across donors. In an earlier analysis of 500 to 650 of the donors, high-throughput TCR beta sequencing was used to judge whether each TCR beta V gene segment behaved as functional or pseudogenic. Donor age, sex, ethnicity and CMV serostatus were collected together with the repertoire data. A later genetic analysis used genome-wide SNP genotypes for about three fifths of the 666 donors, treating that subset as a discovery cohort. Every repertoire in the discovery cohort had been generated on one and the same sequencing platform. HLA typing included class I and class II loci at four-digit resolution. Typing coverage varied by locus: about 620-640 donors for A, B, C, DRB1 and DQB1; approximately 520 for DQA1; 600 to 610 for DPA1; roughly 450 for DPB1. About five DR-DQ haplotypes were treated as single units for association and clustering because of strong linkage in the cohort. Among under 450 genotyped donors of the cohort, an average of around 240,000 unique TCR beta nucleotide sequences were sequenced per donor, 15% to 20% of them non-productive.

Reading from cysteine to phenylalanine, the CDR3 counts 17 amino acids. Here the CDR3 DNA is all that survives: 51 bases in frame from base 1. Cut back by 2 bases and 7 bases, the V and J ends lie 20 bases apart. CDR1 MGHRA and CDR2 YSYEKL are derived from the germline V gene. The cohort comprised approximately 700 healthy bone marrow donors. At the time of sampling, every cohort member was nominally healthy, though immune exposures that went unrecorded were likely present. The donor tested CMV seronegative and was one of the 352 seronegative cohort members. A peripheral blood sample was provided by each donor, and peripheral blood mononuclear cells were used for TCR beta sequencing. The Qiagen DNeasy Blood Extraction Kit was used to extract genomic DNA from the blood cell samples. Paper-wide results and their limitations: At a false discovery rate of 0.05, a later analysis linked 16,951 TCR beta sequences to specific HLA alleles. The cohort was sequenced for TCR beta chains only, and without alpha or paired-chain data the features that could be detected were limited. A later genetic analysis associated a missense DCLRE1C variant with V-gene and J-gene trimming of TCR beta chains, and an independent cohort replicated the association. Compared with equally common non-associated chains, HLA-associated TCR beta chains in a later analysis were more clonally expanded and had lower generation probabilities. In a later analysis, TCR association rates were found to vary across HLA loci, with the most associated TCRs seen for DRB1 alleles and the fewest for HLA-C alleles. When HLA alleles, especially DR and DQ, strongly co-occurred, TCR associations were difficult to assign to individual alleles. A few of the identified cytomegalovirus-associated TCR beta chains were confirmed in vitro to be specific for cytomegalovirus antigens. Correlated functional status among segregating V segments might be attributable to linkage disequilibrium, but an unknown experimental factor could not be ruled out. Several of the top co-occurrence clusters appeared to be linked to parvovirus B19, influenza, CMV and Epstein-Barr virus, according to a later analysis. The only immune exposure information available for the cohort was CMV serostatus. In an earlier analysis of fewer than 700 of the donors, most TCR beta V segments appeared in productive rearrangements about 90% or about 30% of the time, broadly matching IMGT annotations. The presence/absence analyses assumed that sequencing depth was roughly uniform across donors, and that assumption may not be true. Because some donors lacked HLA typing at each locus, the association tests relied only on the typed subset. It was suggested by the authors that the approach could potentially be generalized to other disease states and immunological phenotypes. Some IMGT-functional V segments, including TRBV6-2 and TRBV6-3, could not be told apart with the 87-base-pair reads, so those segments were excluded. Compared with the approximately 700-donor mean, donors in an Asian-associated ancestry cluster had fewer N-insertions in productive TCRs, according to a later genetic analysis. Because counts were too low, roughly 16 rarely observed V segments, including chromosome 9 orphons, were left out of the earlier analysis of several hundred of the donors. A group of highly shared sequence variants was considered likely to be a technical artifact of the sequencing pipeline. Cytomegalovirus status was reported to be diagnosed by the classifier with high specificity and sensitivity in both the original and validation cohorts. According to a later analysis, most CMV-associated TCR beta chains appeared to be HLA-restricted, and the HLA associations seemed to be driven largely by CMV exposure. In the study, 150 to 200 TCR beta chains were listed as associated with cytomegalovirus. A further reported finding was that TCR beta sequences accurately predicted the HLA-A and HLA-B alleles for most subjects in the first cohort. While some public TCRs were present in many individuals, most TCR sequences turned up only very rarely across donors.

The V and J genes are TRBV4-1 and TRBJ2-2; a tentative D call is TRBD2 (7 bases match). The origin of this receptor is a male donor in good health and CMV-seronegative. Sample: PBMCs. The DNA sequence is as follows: TGCGCCAGCAGCCAATCCGGTGCGGGGGCCAGGGGCGGGGAGCTGTTTTTT. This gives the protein CASSQSGAGARGGELFF.